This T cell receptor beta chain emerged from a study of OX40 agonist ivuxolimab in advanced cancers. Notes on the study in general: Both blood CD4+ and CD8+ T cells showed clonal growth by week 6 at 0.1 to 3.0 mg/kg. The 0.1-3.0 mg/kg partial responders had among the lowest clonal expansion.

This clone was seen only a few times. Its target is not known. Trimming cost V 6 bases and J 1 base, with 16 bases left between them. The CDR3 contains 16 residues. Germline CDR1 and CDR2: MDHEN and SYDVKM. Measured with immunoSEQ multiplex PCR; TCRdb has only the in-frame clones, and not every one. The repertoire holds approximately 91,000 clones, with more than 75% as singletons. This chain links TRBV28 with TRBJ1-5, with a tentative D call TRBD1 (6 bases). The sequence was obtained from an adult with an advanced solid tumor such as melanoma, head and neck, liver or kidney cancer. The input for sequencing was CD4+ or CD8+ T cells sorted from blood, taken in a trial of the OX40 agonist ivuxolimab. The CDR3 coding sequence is TGTGCCAGCAGACGGATTACAGGGTTGAGCAATCAGCCCCAGCATTTT. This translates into CASRRITGLSNQPQHF.